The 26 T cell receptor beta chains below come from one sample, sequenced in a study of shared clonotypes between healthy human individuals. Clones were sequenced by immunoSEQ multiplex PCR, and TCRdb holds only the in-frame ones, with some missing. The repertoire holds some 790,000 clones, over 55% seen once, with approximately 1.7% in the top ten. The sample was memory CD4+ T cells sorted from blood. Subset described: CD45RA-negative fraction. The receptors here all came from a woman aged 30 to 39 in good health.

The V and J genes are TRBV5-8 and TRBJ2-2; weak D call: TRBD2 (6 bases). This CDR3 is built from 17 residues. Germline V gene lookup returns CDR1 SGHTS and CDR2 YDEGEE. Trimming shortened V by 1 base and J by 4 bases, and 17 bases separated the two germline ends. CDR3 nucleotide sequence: TGTGCCAGCAGCTTGACTAGCAGGGCAGGTGGCACCGGGGAGCTGTTTTTT. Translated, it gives CASSLTSRAGGTGELFF.

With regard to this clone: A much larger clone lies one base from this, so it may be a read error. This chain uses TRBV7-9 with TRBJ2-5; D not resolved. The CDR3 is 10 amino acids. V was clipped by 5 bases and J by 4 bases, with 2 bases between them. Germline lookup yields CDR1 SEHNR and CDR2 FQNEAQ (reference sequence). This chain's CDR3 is CASSLETQYF. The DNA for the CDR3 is TGTGCCAGCAGCCTAGAGACCCAGTACTTC.

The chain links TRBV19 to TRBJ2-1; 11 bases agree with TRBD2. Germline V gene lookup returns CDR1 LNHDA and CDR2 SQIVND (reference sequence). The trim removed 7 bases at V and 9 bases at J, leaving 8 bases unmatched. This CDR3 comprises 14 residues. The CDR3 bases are TGTGCCAGTAAGGGGACTAGCGGAGGGGGTGAGCAGTTCTTC. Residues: CASKGTSGGGEQFF.

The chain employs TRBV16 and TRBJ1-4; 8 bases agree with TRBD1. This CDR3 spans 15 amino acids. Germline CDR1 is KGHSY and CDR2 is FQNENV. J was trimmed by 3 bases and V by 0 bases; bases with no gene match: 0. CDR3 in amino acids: CASSQSGQANEKLFF. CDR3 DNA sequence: TGTGCCAGCAGCCAATCGGGACAGGCTAATGAAAAACTGTTTTTT. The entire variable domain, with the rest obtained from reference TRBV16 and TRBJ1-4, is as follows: GEEVAQTPKHLVRGEGQKAKLYCAPIKGHSYVFWYQQVLKNEFKFLISFQNENVFDETGMPKERFSAKCLPNSPCSLEIQATKLEDSAVYFCASSQSGQANEKLFFGSGTQLSVL.

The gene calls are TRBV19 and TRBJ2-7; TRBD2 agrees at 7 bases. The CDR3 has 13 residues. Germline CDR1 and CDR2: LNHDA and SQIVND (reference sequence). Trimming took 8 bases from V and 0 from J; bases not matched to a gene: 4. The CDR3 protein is CASRGSFSYEQYF. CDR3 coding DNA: TGTGCCAGTCGCGGGAGCTTCTCCTACGAGCAGTACTTC.

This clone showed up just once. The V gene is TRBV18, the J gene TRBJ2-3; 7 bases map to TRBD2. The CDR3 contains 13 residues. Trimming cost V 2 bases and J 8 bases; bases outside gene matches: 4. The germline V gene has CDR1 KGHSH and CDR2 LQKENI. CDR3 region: CASSPAGEGTQYF. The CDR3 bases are TGTGCCAGCTCACCAGCGGGAGAGGGTACGCAGTATTTT.

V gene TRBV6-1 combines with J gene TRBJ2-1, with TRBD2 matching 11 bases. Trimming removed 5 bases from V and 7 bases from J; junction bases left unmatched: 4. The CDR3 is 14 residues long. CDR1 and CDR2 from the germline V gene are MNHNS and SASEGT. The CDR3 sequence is CASSLAGGMNEQFF. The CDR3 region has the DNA TGTGCCAGCAGTCTAGCGGGAGGAATGAATGAGCAGTTCTTC.

For the CDR3, the DNA is TGTGCCAGCAGCTTACTCCAGGGACAGGGGAATGAAAAACTGTTTTTT. As protein: CASSLLQGQGNEKLFF. The genes are TRBV7-9 and TRBJ1-4; 10 positions match TRBD1. The germline V gene encodes CDR1 SEHNR and CDR2 FQNEAQ (reference sequence). V was clipped by 2 bases and J by 5 bases; unmatched bases: 5. The CDR3 sequence is 16 residues long.

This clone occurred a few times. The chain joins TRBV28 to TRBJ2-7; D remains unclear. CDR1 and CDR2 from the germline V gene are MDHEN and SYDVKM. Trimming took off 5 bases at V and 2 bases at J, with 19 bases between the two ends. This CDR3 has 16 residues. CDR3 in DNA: TGTGCCAGCAGTCTAAATGGGGTAGGTCGCGCCTACGAGCAGTACTTC. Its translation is CASSLNGVGRAYEQYF.

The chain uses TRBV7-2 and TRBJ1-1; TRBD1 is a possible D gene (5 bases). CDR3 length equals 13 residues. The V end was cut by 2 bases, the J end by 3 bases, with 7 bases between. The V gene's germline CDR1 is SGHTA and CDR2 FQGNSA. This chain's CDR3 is CASSLLGDTEAFF. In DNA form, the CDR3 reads TGTGCCAGCAGCTTACTAGGGGACACTGAAGCTTTCTTT.

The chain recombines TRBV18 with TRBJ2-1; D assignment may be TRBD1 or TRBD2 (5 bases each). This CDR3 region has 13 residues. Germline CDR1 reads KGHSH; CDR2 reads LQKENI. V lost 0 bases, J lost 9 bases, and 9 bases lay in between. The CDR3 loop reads CASSPPLGAEQFF. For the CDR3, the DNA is TGTGCCAGCTCACCACCACTCGGGGCTGAGCAGTTCTTC.

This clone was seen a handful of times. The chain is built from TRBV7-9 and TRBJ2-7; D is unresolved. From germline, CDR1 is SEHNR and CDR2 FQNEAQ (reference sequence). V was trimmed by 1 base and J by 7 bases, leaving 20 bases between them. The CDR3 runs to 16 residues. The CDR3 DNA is TGTGCCAGCAGCTTAGGGCGCACAGCAACACCTTTGGAGCAGTACTTC. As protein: CASSLGRTATPLEQYF.

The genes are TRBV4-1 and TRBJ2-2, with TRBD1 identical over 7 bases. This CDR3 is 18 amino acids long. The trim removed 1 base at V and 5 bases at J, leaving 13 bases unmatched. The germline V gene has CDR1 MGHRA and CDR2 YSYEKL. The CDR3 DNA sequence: TGCGCCAGCAGCCAAGGTGGTATAGGACAGGATCTGACCGGGGAGCTGTTTTTT. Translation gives CASSQGGIGQDLTGELFF.

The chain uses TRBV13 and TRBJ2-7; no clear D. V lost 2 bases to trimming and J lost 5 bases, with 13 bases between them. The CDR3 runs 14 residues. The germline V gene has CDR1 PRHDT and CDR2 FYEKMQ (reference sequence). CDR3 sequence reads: CASSLQGNGDEQYF. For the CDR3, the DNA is TGTGCCAGCAGCTTACAAGGGAATGGGGACGAGCAGTACTTC. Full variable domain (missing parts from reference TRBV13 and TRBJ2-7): AAGVIQSPRHLIKEKRETATLKCYPIPRHDTVYWYQQGPGQDPQFLISFYEKMQSDKGSIPDRFSAQQFSDYHSELNMSSLELGDSALYFCASSLQGNGDEQYFGPGTRLTVT.

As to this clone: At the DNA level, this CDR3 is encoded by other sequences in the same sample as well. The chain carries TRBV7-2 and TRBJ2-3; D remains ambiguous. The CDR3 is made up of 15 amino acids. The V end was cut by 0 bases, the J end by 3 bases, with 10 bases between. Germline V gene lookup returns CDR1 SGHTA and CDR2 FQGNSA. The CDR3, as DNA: TGTGCCAGCAGCTTAGCATGGGGTAGTACAGATACGCAGTATTTT. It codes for CASSLAWGSTDTQYF. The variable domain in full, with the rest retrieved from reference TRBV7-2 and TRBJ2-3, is GAGVSQSPSNKVTEKGKDVELRCDPISGHTALYWYRQSLGQGLEFLIYFQGNSAPDKSGLPSDRFSAERTGGSVSTLTIQRTQQEDSAVYLCASSLAWGSTDTQYFGPGTRLTVL.

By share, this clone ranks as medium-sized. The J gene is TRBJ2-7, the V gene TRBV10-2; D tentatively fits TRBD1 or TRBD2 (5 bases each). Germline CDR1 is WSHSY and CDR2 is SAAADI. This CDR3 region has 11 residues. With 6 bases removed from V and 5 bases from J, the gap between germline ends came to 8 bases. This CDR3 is CASRGTNEQYF. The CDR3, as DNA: TGCGCCAGCAGGGGGACCAACGAGCAGTACTTC.

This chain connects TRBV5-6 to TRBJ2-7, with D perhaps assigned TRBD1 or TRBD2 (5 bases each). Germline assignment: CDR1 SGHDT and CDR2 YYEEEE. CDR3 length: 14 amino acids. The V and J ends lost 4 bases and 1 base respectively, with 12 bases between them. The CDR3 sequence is CASSVPGRSYEQYF. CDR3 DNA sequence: TGTGCCAGCAGCGTCCCGGGACGATCCTACGAGCAGTACTTC.

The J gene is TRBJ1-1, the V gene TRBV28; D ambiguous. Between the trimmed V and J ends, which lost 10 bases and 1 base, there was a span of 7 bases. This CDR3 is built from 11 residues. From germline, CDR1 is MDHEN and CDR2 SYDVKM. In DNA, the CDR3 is TGTGCCATCCGACAGAACACTGAAGCTTTCTTT. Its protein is CAIRQNTEAFF.

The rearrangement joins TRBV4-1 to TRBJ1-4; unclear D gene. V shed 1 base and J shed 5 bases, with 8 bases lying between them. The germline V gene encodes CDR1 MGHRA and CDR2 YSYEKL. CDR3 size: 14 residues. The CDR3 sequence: CASSQGLVNEKLFF. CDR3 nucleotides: TGCGCCAGCAGCCAAGGCCTCGTAAATGAAAAACTGTTTTTT.

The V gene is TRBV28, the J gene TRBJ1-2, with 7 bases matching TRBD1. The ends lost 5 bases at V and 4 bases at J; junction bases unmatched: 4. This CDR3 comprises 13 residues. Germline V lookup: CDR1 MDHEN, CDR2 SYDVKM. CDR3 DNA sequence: TGTGCCAGCAGTCAACAGGGGACCTATGGCTACACCTTC. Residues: CASSQQGTYGYTF.

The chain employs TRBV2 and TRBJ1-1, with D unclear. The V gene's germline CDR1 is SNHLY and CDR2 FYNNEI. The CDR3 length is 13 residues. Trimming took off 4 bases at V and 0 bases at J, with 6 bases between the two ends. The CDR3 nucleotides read TGTGCCAGCAGTGGGGAGATGAACACTGAAGCTTTCTTT. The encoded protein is CASSGEMNTEAFF.

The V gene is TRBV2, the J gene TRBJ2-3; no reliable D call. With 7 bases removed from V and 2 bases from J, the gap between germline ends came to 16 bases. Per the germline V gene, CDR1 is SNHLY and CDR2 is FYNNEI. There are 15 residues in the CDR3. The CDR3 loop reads CASIKNRVLTDTQYF. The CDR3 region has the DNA TGTGCCAGCATTAAAAATAGGGTCCTCACAGATACGCAGTATTTT.

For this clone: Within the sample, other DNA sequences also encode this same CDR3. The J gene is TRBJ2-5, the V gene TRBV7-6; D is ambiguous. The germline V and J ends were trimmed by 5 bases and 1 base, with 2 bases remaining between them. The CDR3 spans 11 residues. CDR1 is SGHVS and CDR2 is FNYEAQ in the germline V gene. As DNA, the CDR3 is TGTGCCAGCAGCGTCCAAGAGACCCAGTACTTC. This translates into CASSVQETQYF.

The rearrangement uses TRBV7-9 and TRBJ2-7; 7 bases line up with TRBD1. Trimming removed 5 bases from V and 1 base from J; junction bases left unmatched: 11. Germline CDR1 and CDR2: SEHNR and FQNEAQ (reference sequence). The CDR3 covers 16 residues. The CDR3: CASSDRRDRESYEQYF. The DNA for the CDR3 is TGTGCCAGCAGCGACCGCCGGGACAGAGAATCCTACGAGCAGTACTTC.

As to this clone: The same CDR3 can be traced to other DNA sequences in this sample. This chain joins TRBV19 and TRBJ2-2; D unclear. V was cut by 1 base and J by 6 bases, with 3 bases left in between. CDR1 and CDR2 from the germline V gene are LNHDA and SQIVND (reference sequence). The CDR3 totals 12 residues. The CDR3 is CASSIAAGELFF. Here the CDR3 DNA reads TGTGCCAGTAGTATAGCGGCCGGGGAGCTGTTTTTT. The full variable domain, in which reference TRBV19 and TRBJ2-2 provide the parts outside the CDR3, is DGGITQSPKYLFRKEGQNVTLSCEQNLNHDAMYWYRQDPGQGLRLIYYSQIVNDFQKGDIAEGYSVSREKKESFPLTVTSAQKNPTAFYLCASSIAAGELFFGEGSRLTVL.

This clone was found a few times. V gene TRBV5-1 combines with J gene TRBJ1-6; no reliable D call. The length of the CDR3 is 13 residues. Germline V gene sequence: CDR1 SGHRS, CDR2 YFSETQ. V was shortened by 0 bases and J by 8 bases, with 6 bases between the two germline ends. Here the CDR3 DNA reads TGCGCCAGCAGCTTGGGTCGAGATTCACCCCTCCACTTT. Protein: CASSLGRDSPLHF.